This T cell receptor (beta chain) was sequenced for a study of early T cells in non-severe SARS-CoV-2 infection. TCRdb called the 5' RACE reads again in MiXCR, with one record for every CDR3 protein. The sample yields more than 75,000 distinct CDR3 sequences, 13% seen once. This clonotype was observed a handful of times. The source material was whole blood. The TCR originated in an adult who was a healthcare worker with PCR-confirmed SARS-CoV-2 infection or an uninfected control (not recorded which).

CDR3: CASSSPPGQTNYGYTF. For the CDR3, the DNA is TGCGCCAGCAGCTCTCCTCCGGGACAGACTAACTATGGCTACACCTTC. The genes are TRBV5-1 and TRBJ1-2; 7 nucleotides line up with TRBD1. V was pared by 3 bases and J by 0 bases, with 8 bases of the junction left unmatched. The length of the CDR3 is 16 residues. Germline V gives CDR1 SGHRS, CDR2 YFSETQ.